Listed here is a single TCR beta chain. No antigen is known for it. The sample comes from a study of Ad26.COV2.S vaccination and SARS-CoV-2 variants. Using immunoSEQ multiplex PCR, the repertoire was profiled, and TCRdb retains in-frame clones only, with some absent. This table holds 300,000 to 350,000 clones, around 89% found once. As for treatment: 19 received Ad26.COV2.S at low or high dose, single or two shots; 5 received placebo; per-sample allocation not given. Sample collection was performed on day 63 after the first vaccine or placebo injection. The donor was a Boston adult aged 18-55 years. Germline assignment: CDR1 MNHEY and CDR2 SVGAGI. There are 13 residues in the CDR3. Trimming took off 6 bases at V and 2 bases at J, with 10 bases between the two ends. Study-wide results and caveats: Among vaccine recipients, spike-specific TCR breadth exceeded that of placebo recipients. Quantification of TCR breadth and depth may have yielded underestimates of total T cell responses. Vaccine and placebo groups showed comparable non-spike TCR breadth.

This sequence was found in a person between 18 and 59 years old who received the Ad26.COV2.S COVID-19 vaccine or a placebo. The source material was peripheral blood, sampled in a trial of Ad26.COV2.S vaccine versus placebo. The chain combines TRBV6-5 with TRBJ1-2, with D tentatively TRBD1 (5 bases). Written as DNA, the CDR3 is TGTGCCAGCAGAATGACAGCCAACTATGGCTACACCTTC. Translating gives CASRMTANYGYTF.